This TCR beta chain appears in the sequencing data of a study of T cell clonotyping in hematopoietic cell transplantation. Regarding the study as a whole: Pathologically expanded recipient clonotypes increased progressively from day 30 to day 180 as diversity fell. CD4 and CD8 repertoire contributions could not be separated without sorting.

About this clone: Its cognate antigen is unknown.

Sequenced by immunoSEQ multiplex PCR; TCRdb stores in-frame clones only, minus some. In the table there are 15,000 to 20,000 clones, over 90% of which are singletons. The sequencing input was peripheral blood mononuclear cells. The source of this sequence is a middle-aged man in good health. Some clones in this sample may be carry-over from other donors' samples.

Here the CDR3 DNA reads TGCAGCGTTGCAGGGCTGGATCAGCCCCAGCATTTT. It encodes CSVAGLDQPQHF. The V and J genes are TRBV29-1 and TRBJ1-5, with a weak D call TRBD1 (5 bases). CDR1 is SQVTM and CDR2 is ANQGSEA in the germline V gene. The ends were cut back, 4 bases at V and 5 bases at J, with 9 bases in the middle. The CDR3 extends over 12 amino acids.